One and the same sample provided the 22 T cell receptor beta chains below, sequenced in a study of blood T cell repertoires in COVID-19. Measured with immunoSEQ multiplex PCR; TCRdb has only the in-frame clones, and not every one. The data hold approximately 120,000 clones, with about 82% observed a single time. The sample was peripheral blood. The source of these receptors is a human donor in a cohort sampled during active COVID-19.

This clone was recorded only once. This chain uses TRBV6-5 with TRBJ2-7; maybe TRBD2 (5 bases). This CDR3 comprises 15 residues. Germline V gene lookup returns CDR1 MNHEY and CDR2 SVGAGI. V dropped 0 bases and J dropped 3 bases, with 12 bases sitting between them. The CDR3 reads CASSYSKGGGYEQYF. The CDR3 DNA reads TGTGCCAGCAGTTACTCAAAGGGTGGAGGCTACGAGCAGTACTTC.

The rearrangement joins TRBV11-2 to TRBJ2-1; maybe TRBD1 (6 bases). Per germline, CDR1 SGHAT and CDR2 FQNNGV. Trimming took 6 bases from V and 1 from J, leaving 10 bases between them. This CDR3 region has 14 residues. CDR3 DNA: TGTGCCAGCAGTTCACAGGGATCCTACAATGAGCAGTTCTTC. It codes for CASSSQGSYNEQFF.

The gene calls are TRBV4-3 and TRBJ2-1, with TRBD2 as a possible D gene (5 bases). Germline assignment: CDR1 LGHNA and CDR2 YSLEER. Trimming removed 5 bases at V and 0 bases at J, with 20 bases between. The CDR3 has 18 amino acids. CDR3 in amino acids: CASSWLGEVGSSYNEQFF. CDR3 DNA: TGCGCCAGCAGCTGGCTGGGAGAGGTTGGGAGCTCCTACAATGAGCAGTTCTTC.

The chain joins TRBV7-6 to TRBJ2-1; a weak D match, TRBD2 (5 bases). This CDR3 contains 15 residues. Trimming removed 2 bases from V and 6 bases from J, with 14 bases in between. CDR1 and CDR2 from the germline V gene are SGHVS and FNYEAQ. In nucleotides, the CDR3 is TGTGCCAGCAGCTTAATCGAGGGAGCTCCCAATGAGCAGTTCTTC. Translated: CASSLIEGAPNEQFF.

The chain is built from TRBV11-3 and TRBJ1-1, with 7 bases fitting TRBD1. The length of the CDR3 is 14 residues. Trimming took 3 bases from V and 2 from J; bases not matched to a gene: 3. From germline, CDR1 is SGHNT and CDR2 YENEEA. In DNA, the CDR3 is TGTGCCAGCAGCTTGACAGGGTCCAACACTGAAGCTTTCTTT. Protein: CASSLTGSNTEAFF.

CDR3 nucleotide sequence: TGTGCCAGCTCGGACTTTCGACAGGGGGAGCAGTTCTTC. Protein product: CASSDFRQGEQFF. The chain has TRBV18 and TRBJ2-1, with 8 bases identical to TRBD1. The germline V gene has CDR1 KGHSH and CDR2 LQKENI. Losses at the gene ends were 6 bases for V and 10 bases for J; bases not matched to a gene: 8. This CDR3 contains 13 residues. Full variable domain (remainder filled in from reference TRBV18 and TRBJ2-1): NAGVMQNPRHLVRRRGQEARLRCSPMKGHSHVYWYRQLPEEGLKFMVYLQKENIIDESGMPKERFSAEFPKEGPSILRIQQVVRGDSAAYFCASSDFRQGEQFFGPGTRLTVL.

The gene calls are TRBV3-1 (or the pseudogene TRBV3-2) and TRBJ2-3, with 12 bases matching TRBD2. V shed 1 base, J shed 2 bases, and the junction held 4 bases outside the gene matches. The CDR3 has 17 residues. The germline V gene has CDR1 LGHDT and CDR2 YNNKEL (reference sequence). The CDR3: CASSQAGLAGPTDTQYF. DNA for the CDR3: TGTGCCAGCAGCCAAGCCGGACTAGCGGGGCCCACAGATACGCAGTATTTT.

The genes are TRBV6-2 or TRBV6-3 and TRBJ2-5, with TRBD2 matching over 7 bases. With V trimmed by 2 bases and J by 5 bases, 11 bases remained unmatched. Looked up from germline, CDR1 is MNHEY and CDR2 is SVGEGT. This CDR3 has 16 residues. The CDR3 region has the DNA TGTGCCAGCAGTTACGGGACTACCTGGGGGTGGGAGACCCAGTACTTC. It is translated as CASSYGTTWGWETQYF.

The CDR3 bases are TGTGCCAGCAGCTTGGTTGGTAGGGGGCAAGGGGAGCAGTACTTC. Translated: CASSLVGRGQGEQYF. This rearrangement joins TRBV5-6 to TRBJ2-7, with TRBD1 matching over 7 bases. CDR3 length: 15 amino acids. Germline CDR1 and CDR2: SGHDT and YYEEEE. Trimming cost V 0 bases and J 7 bases; bases outside gene matches: 10.

This clone is a singleton in its sample. This sequence joins TRBV7-9 and TRBJ2-3; 10 positions agree with TRBD2. This CDR3 comprises 16 residues. The germline V gene encodes CDR1 SEHNR and CDR2 FQNEAQ (reference sequence). V was pared by 2 bases and J by 7 bases, with 9 bases of the junction left unmatched. The DNA for the CDR3 is TGTGCCAGCAGCTTACACAGCGGGAGGGCCTATAATACGCAGTATTTT. This encodes CASSLHSGRAYNTQYF.

The chain carries TRBV11-3 and TRBJ2-1, with 9 bases lining up with TRBD2. The CDR3 contains 19 residues. Germline CDR1 is SGHNT and CDR2 is YENEEA. With 2 bases clipped from V and 0 bases from J, the junction kept 11 bases outside the gene matches. As DNA, the CDR3 is TGTGCCAGCAGCTTAAGTAGCGGGAGCCCTAAGAGCTCCTACAATGAGCAGTTCTTC. It specifies CASSLSSGSPKSSYNEQFF. Together with reference TRBV11-3 and TRBJ2-1, the CDR3 gives the full variable domain: EAGVVQSPRYKIIEKKQPVAFWCNPISGHNTLYWYLQNLGQGPELLIRYENEEAVDDSQLPKDRFSAERLKGVDSTLKIQPAELGDSAVYLCASSLSSGSPKSSYNEQFFGPGTRLTVL.

This chain joins TRBV4-2 and TRBJ2-7, with TRBD1 matching 10 bases. Germline CDR1 and CDR2: LGHNA and YNFKEQ. V lost 0 bases to trimming and J lost 6 bases; unmatched junction nucleotides: 11. This CDR3 contains 17 residues. CDR3 amino acids: CASSQESTGTGDSEQYF. CDR3 in DNA: TGTGCCAGCAGCCAAGAAAGCACCGGGACAGGGGACTCCGAGCAGTACTTC.

The chain has TRBV25-1 and TRBJ2-5, with TRBD2 as a possible D gene (6 bases). Germline V CDR1 and CDR2: MGHDK, SYGVNS. The CDR3 has 16 residues. Trimming shortened V by 4 bases and J by 5 bases, and 20 bases separated the two germline ends. The DNA of the CDR3 is TGTGCCAGCAGTGGAACTAGCTTGGGAATCATCGAGACCCAGTACTTC. Its protein product is CASSGTSLGIIETQYF.

This chain joins TRBV27 and TRBJ1-1, with D perhaps matching TRBD1 (6 bases). Deletions cut 8 bases from V and 5 bases from J, with 15 bases between. The length of the CDR3 is 13 residues. CDR1 is MNHEY and CDR2 is SMNVEV in the germline V gene (reference sequence). DNA for the CDR3: TGTGCCAGCCGGGACACCGAACATACTGAAGCTTTCTTT. This translates into CASRDTEHTEAFF.

This clone has just one count. Here the CDR3 DNA reads TGTGCCAGCAGCCGGACTGGAGGGGATGACATTCAGTACTTC. This sequence encodes CASSRTGGDDIQYF. V is TRBV7-9 and J is TRBJ2-4; a possible D gene is TRBD2 (6 bases). The CDR3 is 14 amino acids. The V gene's germline CDR1 is SEHNR and CDR2 FQNEAQ (reference sequence). Trimming shortened V by 5 bases and J by 8 bases, and 16 bases separated the two germline ends.

The gene calls are TRBV5-1 and TRBJ2-3, with 12 bases aligning to TRBD2. Trimming removed 2 bases from V and 6 bases from J; junction bases left unmatched: 4. This CDR3 comprises 15 residues. CDR1 and CDR2 from the germline V gene are SGHRS and YFSETQ. CDR3 sequence (DNA): TGCGCCAGCAGCTTACTAGCGGGAGGTGTCGATACGCAGTATTTT. Translation gives CASSLLAGGVDTQYF.

The chain joins TRBV12-2 to TRBJ2-4; the table's TRBD2 call for D was not verified on the DNA. TRBV12-2 is a pseudogene segment. The CDR3 length is 21 residues. The CDR3 is CASRHGRIWTSGGLAKNIQYF. Here the CDR3 DNA reads TGTGCAAGTCGCCACGGCAGAATTTGGACTAGCGGGGGTTTAGCCAAAAACATTCAGTACTTC.

The chain uses TRBV19 and TRBJ1-1; TRBD1 agrees at 8 bases. From germline, CDR1 is LNHDA and CDR2 SQIVND (reference sequence). The CDR3 loop spans 15 amino acids. The V gene end was trimmed by 5 bases and the J gene end by 5 bases; junction bases not matched to a gene: 10. For the CDR3, the DNA is TGTGCCAGTAGTCCCGCGACAGGGGAGGGGACTGAAGCTTTCTTT. Protein sequence: CASSPATGEGTEAFF.

This clone has only one observation. J is TRBJ2-7 and V is TRBV28, with 9 bases matching TRBD2. CDR1 is MDHEN and CDR2 is SYDVKM in the germline V gene. This CDR3 has 14 residues. Trimming took 6 bases from V and 3 from J; bases not matched to a gene: 6. Here the CDR3 reads CASSPGLAVYEQYF. The CDR3 bases are TGTGCCAGCAGCCCGGGACTAGCAGTCTACGAGCAGTACTTC.

This clone appeared once. The chain uses TRBV29-1 and TRBJ1-1, with 10 bases matching TRBD1. Germline V lookup: CDR1 SQVTM, CDR2 ANQGSEA. With V trimmed by 1 base and J by 4 bases, 0 bases remained unmatched. This CDR3 comprises 13 residues. The CDR3 nucleotides are TGCAGCGTTGAAGGGACAGGGGGCACTGAAGCTTTCTTT. This gives the protein CSVEGTGGTEAFF.

The chain joins TRBV11-2 to TRBJ2-7; D remains ambiguous. The CDR3 extends over 12 amino acids. Trimming cost V 7 bases and J 4 bases, with 11 bases left between them. The germline V gene has CDR1 SGHAT and CDR2 FQNNGV. For the CDR3, the DNA is TGTGCCAGCATCTCCCCCTCGTACGAGCAGTACTTC. Translating gives CASISPSYEQYF.

The chain recombines TRBV18 with TRBJ1-5, with 11 bases lining up with TRBD1. Looked up from germline, CDR1 is KGHSH and CDR2 is LQKENI. V lost 3 bases and J lost 4; bases outside the gene matches: 5. CDR3 size: 16 residues. CDR3 residues: CASSPPGTGGNQPQHF. CDR3 nucleotide sequence: TGTGCCAGCTCACCCCCCGGGACAGGGGGGAATCAGCCCCAGCATTTT. The whole variable domain, filled in from reference TRBV18 and TRBJ1-5, reads NAGVMQNPRHLVRRRGQEARLRCSPMKGHSHVYWYRQLPEEGLKFMVYLQKENIIDESGMPKERFSAEFPKEGPSILRIQQVVRGDSAAYFCASSPPGTGGNQPQHFGDGTRLSIL.